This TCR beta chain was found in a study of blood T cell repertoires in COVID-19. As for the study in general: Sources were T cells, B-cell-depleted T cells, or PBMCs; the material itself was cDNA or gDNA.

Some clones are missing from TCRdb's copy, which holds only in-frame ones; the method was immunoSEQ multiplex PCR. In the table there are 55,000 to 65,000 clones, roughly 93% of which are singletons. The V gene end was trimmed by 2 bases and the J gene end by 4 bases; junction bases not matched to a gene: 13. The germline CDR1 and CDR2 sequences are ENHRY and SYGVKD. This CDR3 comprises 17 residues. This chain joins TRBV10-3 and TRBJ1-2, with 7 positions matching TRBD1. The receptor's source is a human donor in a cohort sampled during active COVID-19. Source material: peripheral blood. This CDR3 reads CAISEAQTGTVSYGYTF. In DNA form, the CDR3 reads TGTGCCATCAGTGAGGCCCAGACAGGGACAGTCTCCTATGGCTACACCTTC.